This TCR beta chain originates from a study of blood T cell repertoires in COVID-19. Study background: Samples came from the United States, Italy and Spain, spanning acute and convalescent COVID-19. PBMCs, B-cell-depleted T cells, or T cells provided the cDNA or gDNA that made up the material.

Generated by immunoSEQ multiplex PCR, the TCRdb table keeps only in-frame clones and is missing some. Of a few hundred thousand clones in the sample, 65% to 85% were seen once. The V gene lost 2 bases and the J gene lost 2 bases, with 9 bases spanning the gap. From germline, CDR1 is MNHEY and CDR2 SVGEGT. This CDR3 has 15 residues. This clone was recorded many times. Sequencing used peripheral blood. The clonotype comes from a human donor in a cohort sampled during active COVID-19. The V and J genes are TRBV6-2 or TRBV6-3 and TRBJ2-2; TRBD1 might be the D (5 bases). In nucleotides, the CDR3 is TGTGCCAGCAGTTACCGGACAAGAAACACCGGGGAGCTGTTTTTT. The encoded protein is CASSYRTRNTGELFF.